A selection of T cell receptor beta chains follows, all from one sample in a study of blood T cell repertoires in COVID-19. This table comes from immunoSEQ multiplex PCR, and its TCRdb copy is limited to in-frame clones, with some not included. The sample has approximately 61,000 clones, roughly 79% seen once. Sequenced: peripheral blood. These receptors all stem from a human donor in a cohort sampled during active COVID-19. CDR3s include the opening cysteine and the closing phenylalanine or tryptophan. A D gene is named only where the DNA matches it firmly. Some rows have no size entry. The others give once, few or many, or a class for an expanded clone.

d_call	v_call	clone_size	j_call	cdr3_aa	cdr3_nt
.	TRBV28	.	TRBJ1-1	CASSAWVSTGAFF	TGTGCCAGCAGTGCCTGGGTCAGTACCGGGGCTTTCTTT
TRBD1	TRBV18	.	TRBJ1-2	CASALQGAINYGYTF	TGTGCCAGCGCTTTGCAGGGGGCGATTAACTATGGCTACACCTTC
TRBD1	TRBV11-2	once	TRBJ2-7	CASSPRTGKEYEQYF	TGTGCCAGCAGCCCCCGGACAGGGAAGGAGTACGAGCAGTACTTC
.	TRBV3-1/TRBV3-2	few	TRBJ2-7	CATGGGGHYEQYF	TGTGCCACCGGTGGGGGGGGACACTACGAGCAGTACTTC
.	TRBV7-6	.	TRBJ2-3	CASSLNGQPGGTDTQYF	TGTGCCAGCAGCCTCAACGGACAGCCTGGAGGCACAGATACGCAGTATTTT
.	TRBV29-1	.	TRBJ2-1	CSVGQLYNEQFF	TGCAGCGTTGGACAGTTGTACAATGAGCAGTTCTTC
TRBD2	TRBV2	.	TRBJ2-2	CASRGRAGGSNTGELFF	TGTGCCAGCAGGGGGAGGGCGGGAGGATCGAACACCGGGGAGCTGTTTTTT
.	TRBV7-8	.	TRBJ2-1	CASSFFAGMSNEQFF	TGTGCCAGCAGCTTCTTCGCGGGAATGTCAAATGAGCAGTTCTTC
.	TRBV30	.	TRBJ1-4	CARGTGATNEKLFF	TGTGCCAGAGGCACAGGAGCAACTAATGAAAAACTGTTTTTT
.	TRBV11-2	.	TRBJ2-3	CASSFPSTDTQYF	TGTGCCAGCAGCTTTCCTAGCACAGATACGCAGTATTTT
TRBD2	TRBV5-4	.	TRBJ2-1	CASSPGGAPANEQFF	TGTGCCAGCAGCCCGGGGGGGGCCCCCGCCAATGAGCAGTTCTTC
.	TRBV29-1	.	TRBJ1-2	CSVERGTVGYTF	TGCAGCGTTGAAAGGGGGACGGTCGGCTACACCTTC
TRBD1	TRBV24-1	.	TRBJ1-5	CATSDFNPPGDREGGNQPQHF	TGTGCCACCAGTGATTTCAATCCCCCTGGTGACAGGGAAGGCGGCAATCAGCCCCAGCATTTT
TRBD1	TRBV18	.	TRBJ1-4	CASSPPNQGATNEKLFF	TGTGCCAGCTCACCACCGAACCAGGGGGCAACTAATGAAAAACTGTTTTTT
TRBD1	TRBV29-1	.	TRBJ2-5	CSVDGTVQETQYF	TGCAGCGTTGATGGGACAGTACAAGAGACCCAGTACTTC
.	TRBV4-2	.	TRBJ2-7	CASSQGTAIIYEQYF	TGTGCCAGCAGCCAAGGGACAGCCATAATCTACGAGCAGTACTTC
TRBD1	TRBV7-2	.	TRBJ1-6	CASRGQLSPNSPLHF	TGTGCCAGCAGGGGACAGCTTTCGCCTAATTCACCCCTCCACTTT
.	TRBV4-2	many	TRBJ2-2	CASSQDFGGELFF	TGTGCCAGCAGCCAAGATTTCGGCGGGGAGCTGTTTTTT
TRBD2	TRBV12-3/TRBV12-4	.	TRBJ2-7	CASGTSGAYKQYF	TGTGCCAGCGGGACTAGCGGGGCTTACAAGCAGTACTTC
TRBD1	TRBV28	.	TRBJ2-1	CASSPNAGGRSFF	TGTGCCAGCAGTCCCAATGCAGGGGGCCGCTCTTTCTTC
TRBD1	TRBV28	few	TRBJ1-1	CASKSEDRVNTEAFF	TGTGCCAGCAAATCGGAGGACAGGGTGAACACTGAAGCTTTCTTT
.	TRBV7-3	.	TRBJ1-1	CASSLEQGTEAFF	TGTGCCAGCAGCTTAGAACAGGGCACTGAAGCTTTCTTT
TRBD1	TRBV28	.	TRBJ1-2	CASSQTGGKIGYTF	TGTGCCAGCAGCCAAACAGGGGGCAAAATCGGCTACACCTTC
.	TRBV13	.	TRBJ1-1	CASSLEQGLMNTEAFF	TGTGCCAGCAGCTTAGAGCAGGGGCTCATGAACACTGAAGCTTTCTTT
.	TRBV9	.	TRBJ1-3	CASSVWAGVKGNTIYF	TGTGCCAGCAGCGTATGGGCAGGGGTGAAGGGAAACACCATATATTTT
.	TRBV15	few	TRBJ1-2	CATSRVGGRGYTF	TGTGCCACCAGCAGGGTCGGGGGGCGAGGCTACACCTTC
TRBD1	TRBV10-3	.	TRBJ2-1	CAISLRDRDVYEQFF	TGTGCCATCAGCCTCCGGGACAGGGATGTGTATGAGCAGTTCTTC
.	TRBV7-2	.	TRBJ2-7	CASSLGTAYEQYF	TGTGCCAGCAGCTTAGGGACAGCCTACGAGCAGTACTTC
.	TRBV12-5	.	TRBJ1-2	CASGLEPGQNGYTF	TGTGCTAGTGGTTTGGAACCGGGACAAAATGGCTACACCTTC
.	TRBV7-9	.	TRBJ1-5	CASSSSLGNQPQHF	TGTGCCAGCAGCTCTAGCCTGGGCAATCAGCCCCAGCATTTT
TRBD1	TRBV27	few	TRBJ1-6	CASSSTGTADSPLHF	TGTGCCAGCAGTTCTACCGGGACAGCTGATTCACCCCTCCACTTT